These T cell receptor beta chains were read from a single sample in a study of blood T cell repertoires in COVID-19. Method: immunoSEQ multiplex PCR; TCRdb's copy keeps in-frame clones and lacks some. The sample records 150,000 to 200,000 clones, more than 85% being singletons. The sequenced sample was PBMCs or T cells enriched from blood (not recorded which). The receptors derive from a woman aged 40 to 50 in a cohort exposed to, infected with or recovered from COVID-19 (not recorded which). The CDR3 runs from the conserved cysteine through the conserved F or W. The D gene is left open where the match is weak. Only part of the rows carry a size: once, few, many, or a class if the clone is expanded.

v_call	j_call	clone_size	d_call	cdr3_aa	cdr3_nt
TRBV4-1	TRBJ2-7	NA	NA	CASSQGVGGFYEQYF	TGCGCCAGCAGCCAAGGGGTAGGGGGTTTCTACGAGCAGTACTTC
TRBV11-2	TRBJ2-7	NA	NA	CASSSSGTPYEQYF	TGTGCCAGCAGCTCTTCCGGGACACCTTACGAGCAGTACTTC
TRBV24-1	TRBJ1-1	NA	TRBD1	CATRGDREGTEAFF	TGTGCCACCAGAGGTGACAGGGAAGGTACTGAAGCTTTCTTT
TRBV5-6	TRBJ1-1	NA	NA	CASSPGGGTEAFF	TGTGCCAGCAGCCCCGGCGGAGGGACTGAAGCTTTCTTT
TRBV7-8	TRBJ2-5	NA	TRBD2	CASSLGGTRSEEAQYF	TGTGCCAGCAGCTTGGGGGGGACCCGCTCGGAGGAGGCCCAGTACTTC
TRBV5-1	TRBJ1-1	NA	NA	CASSLGQAGILYTEAFF	TGCGCCAGCAGCTTGGGACAGGCAGGGATACTTTACACTGAAGCTTTCTTT
TRBV4-1	TRBJ2-6	NA	TRBD2	CASSQLPWTSGSSGANVLTF	TGCGCCAGCAGCCAACTCCCTTGGACTAGCGGGAGCTCTGGGGCCAACGTCCTGACTTTC
TRBV5-6	TRBJ2-7	NA	TRBD1	CASSSGQGEQYF	TGTGCCAGCAGCTCTGGACAGGGCGAGCAGTACTTC
TRBV14	TRBJ2-1	NA	TRBD1	CASSQGQGGRIIDYNEQFF	TGTGCCAGCAGCCAAGGACAGGGGGGGAGGATAATAGACTACAATGAGCAGTTCTTC
TRBV5-1	TRBJ2-1	NA	TRBD2	CASRSSGRSESFF	TGCGCCAGCAGATCTAGCGGGAGGTCCGAGTCTTTCTTC
TRBV19	TRBJ2-7	NA	TRBD1	CASSPTGLITYEQYF	TGTGCCAGTAGCCCGACAGGGTTGATCACCTACGAGCAGTACTTC
TRBV5-1	TRBJ2-1	NA	TRBD2	CASSTQREGRNEQFF	TGCGCCAGCAGCACCCAGCGGGAGGGCCGGAATGAGCAGTTCTTC
TRBV11-2	TRBJ2-7	NA	NA	CASSLVVTISSYEQYF	TGTGCCAGCAGCTTAGTGGTTACAATCAGCTCCTACGAGCAGTACTTC
TRBV4-2	TRBJ1-6	NA	NA	CASSQFTGTNSPLHF	TGTGCCAGCAGCCAATTTACAGGGACTAATTCACCCCTCCACTTT
TRBV6-5	TRBJ1-1	NA	NA	CASSREMGRMAFF	TGTGCCTCTAGCCGGGAAATGGGCAGGATGGCTTTCTTT
TRBV6-2/TRBV6-3	TRBJ1-5	NA	NA	CASSYSGGGQPQHF	TGTGCCAGCAGTTACTCTGGGGGGGGACAGCCCCAGCATTTT
TRBV24-1	TRBJ1-2	NA	TRBD1	CATSGQGARYGYTF	TGTGCCACCAGTGGTCAGGGGGCCAGGTATGGCTACACCTTC
TRBV5-4	TRBJ1-6	many	NA	CASSRNQGAIGSSPLHF	TGTGCCAGCAGCCGAAATCAAGGGGCAATCGGAAGTTCACCCCTCCACTTT
TRBV6-5	TRBJ2-5	NA	TRBD2	CASSYSSGGFQETQYF	TGTGCCAGCAGTTACTCTAGCGGGGGATTTCAAGAGACCCAGTACTTC
TRBV13	TRBJ1-1	NA	NA	CASNLAAGLNTEAFF	TGTGCCAGCAACTTGGCAGCAGGGTTAAACACTGAAGCTTTCTTT
TRBV4-2	TRBJ2-7	many	TRBD2	CASSQGGDGSYEQYF	TGTGCCAGCAGCCAGGGGGGGGACGGATCCTACGAGCAGTACTTC
TRBV28	TRBJ1-1	NA	NA	CASSTDGGNTEAFF	TGTGCCAGCAGTACAGATGGAGGGAACACTGAAGCTTTCTTT
TRBV6-5	TRBJ2-1	NA	NA	CASRKTGPYNEQFF	TGTGCCAGCAGGAAGACAGGCCCCTACAATGAGCAGTTCTTC
TRBV5-1	TRBJ1-2	NA	NA	CASSLQGNYGYTF	TGCGCCAGCAGCTTGCAGGGAAACTATGGCTACACCTTC
TRBV11-3	TRBJ2-1	NA	TRBD1	CASRGTGKDEQFF	TGTGCCAGCAGGGGGACAGGGAAGGATGAGCAGTTCTTC
TRBV9	TRBJ1-3	NA	TRBD1	CASSARDRVFLPGNTIYF	TGTGCCAGCAGCGCCCGGGACAGGGTGTTCCTTCCTGGAAACACCATATATTTT
TRBV10-1	TRBJ1-1	NA	NA	CASRYPSPPIPPPSIAFF	TGCGCCAGCAGATACCCAAGCCCACCGATTCCTCCTCCAAGTATTGCTTTCTTT
TRBV6-5	TRBJ1-4	NA	NA	CASSYGGVDEKLFF	TGTGCCAGCAGTTACGGGGGCGTGGATGAAAAACTGTTTTTT
TRBV7-6	TRBJ2-3	NA	NA	CASSLGGRTDTQYF	TGTGCCAGCAGCTTAGGGGGCCGGACAGATACGCAGTATTTT
TRBV9	TRBJ2-3	NA	NA	CASSLLPTNTQYF	TGTGCCAGCAGCCTTCTTCCGACTAATACGCAGTATTTT
TRBV12-3/TRBV12-4	TRBJ1-1	NA	NA	CASSDSLNTEAFF	TGTGCCAGCAGTGACAGCTTGAACACTGAAGCTTTCTTT
TRBV4-1	TRBJ2-1	NA	NA	CASSPSLTGQTYNEQFF	TGCGCCAGCAGCCCCTCCCTGACAGGACAGACCTACAATGAGCAGTTCTTC
TRBV10-3	TRBJ1-1	NA	NA	CAITAGTEAFF	TGTGCCATCACCGCAGGCACTGAAGCTTTCTTT
TRBV27	TRBJ1-2	NA	TRBD1	CASSLSSGQGNYGYTF	TGTGCCAGCAGTTTATCTTCGGGACAGGGAAACTATGGCTACACCTTC
TRBV28	TRBJ2-4	NA	TRBD1	CASSLWGQGVSLEYF	TGTGCCAGCAGTTTATGGGGACAGGGTGTCTCTCTAGAGTACTTC
TRBV4-1	TRBJ1-5	NA	NA	CASSQDGRRGQPQHF	TGCGCCAGCAGCCAAGATGGCAGGCGGGGGCAGCCCCAGCATTTT
TRBV5-4	TRBJ1-1	NA	NA	CASSSPGNTEAFF	TGTGCCAGCAGCTCCCCAGGGAACACTGAAGCTTTCTTT
TRBV10-3	TRBJ2-1	few	NA	CAISGQGVYNEQFF	TGTGCCATCAGTGGACAAGGCGTATACAATGAGCAGTTCTTC
TRBV2	TRBJ1-1	NA	TRBD1	CASSVTTGGTEAFF	TGTGCCAGCAGTGTCACTACAGGGGGAACTGAAGCTTTCTTT
TRBV19	TRBJ1-2	NA	TRBD1	CASGQGALGYTF	TGTGCCAGTGGACAGGGGGCCCTTGGCTACACCTTC
TRBV19	TRBJ2-1	NA	TRBD2	CASQASGYNEQFF	TGTGCCAGTCAGGCTAGCGGGTACAATGAGCAGTTCTTC